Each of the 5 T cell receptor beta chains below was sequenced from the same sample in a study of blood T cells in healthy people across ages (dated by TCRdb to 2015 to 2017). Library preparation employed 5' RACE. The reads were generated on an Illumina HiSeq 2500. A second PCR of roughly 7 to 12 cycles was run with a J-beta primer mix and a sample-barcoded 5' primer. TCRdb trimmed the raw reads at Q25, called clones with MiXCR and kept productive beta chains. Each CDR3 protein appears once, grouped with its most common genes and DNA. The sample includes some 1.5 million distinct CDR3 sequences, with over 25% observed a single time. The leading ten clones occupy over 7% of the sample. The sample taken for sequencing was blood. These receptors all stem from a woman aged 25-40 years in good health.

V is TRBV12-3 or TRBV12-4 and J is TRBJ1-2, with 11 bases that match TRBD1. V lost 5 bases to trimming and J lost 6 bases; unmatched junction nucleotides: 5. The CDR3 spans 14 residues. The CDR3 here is CASSPGTGGNGYTF. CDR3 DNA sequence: TGTGCCAGCAGTCCCGGGACAGGGGGGAATGGCTACACCTTC.

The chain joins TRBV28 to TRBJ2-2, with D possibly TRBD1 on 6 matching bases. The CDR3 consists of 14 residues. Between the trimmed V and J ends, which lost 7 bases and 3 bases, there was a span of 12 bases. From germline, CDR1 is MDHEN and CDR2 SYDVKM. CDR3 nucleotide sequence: TGTGCCAGCAAACGGGACAAATACACCGGGGAGCTGTTTTTT. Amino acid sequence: CASKRDKYTGELFF. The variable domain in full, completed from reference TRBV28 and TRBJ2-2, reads DVKVTQSSRYLVKRTGEKVFLECVQDMDHENMFWYRQDPGLGLRLIYFSYDVKMKEKGDIPEGYSVSREKKERFSLILESASTNQTSMYLCASKRDKYTGELFFGEGSRLTVL.

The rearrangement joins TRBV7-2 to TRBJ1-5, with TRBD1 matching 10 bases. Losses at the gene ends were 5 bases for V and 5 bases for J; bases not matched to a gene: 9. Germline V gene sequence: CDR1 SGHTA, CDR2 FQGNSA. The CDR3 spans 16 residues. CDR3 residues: CASSDRDRGPYQPQHF. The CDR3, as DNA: TGTGCCAGCAGCGATAGGGACAGGGGACCTTATCAGCCCCAGCATTTT.

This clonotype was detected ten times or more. CDR3 sequence reads: CASKVSSSPFYNEQFF. The CDR3 DNA reads as TGTGCCAGCAAGGTTTCTAGTTCCCCCTTTTACAATGAGCAGTTCTTC. The chain employs TRBV2 and TRBJ2-1; D is ambiguous. There are 16 residues in the CDR3. The V gene lost 7 bases and the J gene lost 4 bases, with 20 bases spanning the gap. Germline CDR1 is SNHLY and CDR2 is FYNNEI.

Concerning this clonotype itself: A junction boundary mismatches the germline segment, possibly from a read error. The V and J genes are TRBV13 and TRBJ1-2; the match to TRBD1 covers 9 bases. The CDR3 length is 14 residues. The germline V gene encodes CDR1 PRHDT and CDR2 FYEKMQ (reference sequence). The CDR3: CTSSPTGGRDGYTF. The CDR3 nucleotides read TGTACCAGCAGCCCCACAGGGGGCAGAGATGGCTACACCTTC. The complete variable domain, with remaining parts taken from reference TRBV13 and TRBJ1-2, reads AAGVIQSPRHLIKEKRETATLKCYPIPRHDTVYWYQQGPGQDPQFLISFYEKMQSDKGSIPDRFSAQQFSDYHSELNMSSLELGDSALYFCTSSPTGGRDGYTFGSGTRLTVV.